These T cell receptor beta chains were read from a single sample in a study of blood T cells in healthy people across ages. TCRdb recomputed calls from the 5' RACE reads with MiXCR, one row per CDR3 protein. The sample has around 1,100,000 distinct CDR3 sequences, 30% to 40% seen once. Sequenced: blood. The receptor set was obtained from a young man in good health. CDR3s include the opening cysteine and the closing phenylalanine or tryptophan. D genes are given only for firm matches. Part of the rows lack a size; the others show once, few, many or a class for expanded clones.

J	D	V	size	CDR3	DNA
TRBJ1-1	-	TRBV5-1	few	CASSWGTAKNTEAFF	TGCGCCAGCAGCTGGGGGACGGCTAAGAACACTGAAGCTTTCTTT
TRBJ1-2	TRBD1	TRBV20-1	-	CSASSGTGAYYGYTF	TGCAGTGCCTCTTCAGGGACAGGGGCCTACTATGGCTACACCTTC
TRBJ1-2	TRBD1	TRBV7-2	-	CASSPRTGFYFANCGYTF	TGTGCCAGCAGCCCCCGGACAGGATTCTATTTCGCAAACTGTGGCTACACCTTC
TRBJ2-5	-	TRBV10-3	-	CAISGTGVSYNEQYF	TGTGCCATCAGTGGAACCGGAGTTTCCTACAATGAGCAGTACTTC
TRBJ1-2	-	TRBV29-1	-	CSAKGSYYGYTF	TGCAGCGCCAAGGGGTCTTACTATGGCTACACCTTC
TRBJ2-5	-	TRBV7-2	-	CASSLGSGWGQETQYF	TGTGCCAGCAGCTTAGGGTCTGGGTGGGGACAAGAGACCCAGTACTTC
TRBJ2-4	-	TRBV5-6	-	CASSLRVGVVAKNIQYF	TGTGCCAGCAGCTTGAGGGTTGGGGTCGTAGCCAAAAACATTCAGTACTTC
TRBJ1-5	TRBD1	TRBV6-6	-	CASRHRGSQPQHF	TGTGCCAGCAGACACAGGGGAAGTCAGCCCCAGCATTTT
TRBJ2-3	-	TRBV11-2	many	CASSLGPEESTDTQYF	TGTGCCAGCAGCTTAGGCCCAGAGGAAAGCACAGATACGCAGTATTTT
TRBJ2-5	TRBD2	TRBV5-5	-	CASARRPSGEETQYF	TGTGCCAGCGCTCGACGTCCTAGCGGCGAAGAGACCCAGTACTTC
TRBJ1-4	-	TRBV5-1	few	CASSLGGVREKLFF	TGCGCCAGCAGCTTGGGAGGGGTTCGAGAAAAACTGTTTTTT
TRBJ2-1	TRBD2	TRBV4-2	-	CASSQDLASGYNEQFF	TGTGCCAGCAGCCAAGATCTTGCTAGCGGCTACAATGAGCAGTTCTTC
TRBJ2-6	-	TRBV5-1	-	CASMDSGANVLTF	TGCGCCAGCATGGACTCGGGGGCCAACGTCCTGACTTTC
TRBJ1-4	-	TRBV10-3	-	CAVSGSGPSATNEKLFF	TGTGCCGTCAGTGGTTCGGGGCCATCCGCAACTAATGAAAAACTGTTTTTT
TRBJ2-1	TRBD1	TRBV7-3	-	CASSLQGDYNEQFF	TGTGCCAGCAGCTTACAGGGGGATTACAATGAGCAGTTCTTC
TRBJ1-1	-	TRBV7-2	-	CASSLPGGPEAFF	TGTGCCAGCAGCTTACCGGGGGGGCCTGAAGCTTTCTTT
TRBJ2-5	TRBD2	TRBV20-1	-	CSAARGLASETQYF	TGCAGTGCTGCCAGGGGACTAGCTTCCGAGACCCAGTACTTC
TRBJ1-5	TRBD1	TRBV18	-	CASSPPGQGGLGNQPQHF	TGTGCCAGCTCACCACCGGGACAGGGTGGATTAGGTAACCAGCCCCAGCATTTT